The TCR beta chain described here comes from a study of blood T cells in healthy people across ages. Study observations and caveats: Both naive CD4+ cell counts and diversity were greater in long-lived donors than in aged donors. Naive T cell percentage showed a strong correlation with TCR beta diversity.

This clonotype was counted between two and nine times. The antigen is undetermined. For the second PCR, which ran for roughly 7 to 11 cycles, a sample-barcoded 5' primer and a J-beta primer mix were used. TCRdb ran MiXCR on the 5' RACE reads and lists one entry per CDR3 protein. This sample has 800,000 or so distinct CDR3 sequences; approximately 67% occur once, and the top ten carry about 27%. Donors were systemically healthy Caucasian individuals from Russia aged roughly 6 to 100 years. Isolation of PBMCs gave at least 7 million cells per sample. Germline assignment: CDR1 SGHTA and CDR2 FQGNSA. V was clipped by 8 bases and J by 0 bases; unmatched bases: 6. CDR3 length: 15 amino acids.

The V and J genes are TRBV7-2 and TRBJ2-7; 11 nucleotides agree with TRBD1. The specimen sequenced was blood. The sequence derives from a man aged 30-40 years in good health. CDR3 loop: CASVRGQGVSYEQYF. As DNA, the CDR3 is TGTGCCAGCGTCCGGGGACAGGGGGTCTCCTACGAGCAGTACTTC.